Following are 17 T cell receptor beta chains from one sample sequenced in a study of T cell changes during pregnancy in multiple sclerosis. Measured with immunoSEQ multiplex PCR; TCRdb has only the in-frame clones, and not every one. The data show some 40,000 clones, around 90% seen once. Source: CD4+ T cells from peripheral blood mononuclear cells, taken before pregnancy. The receptors shown here come from a female donor with multiple sclerosis, enrolled in a pregnancy study.

The rearrangement uses TRBV5-1 and TRBJ1-3; 10 bases align to TRBD1. The CDR3 has 16 amino acids. The V gene's germline CDR1 is SGHRS and CDR2 YFSETQ. V was pared by 0 bases and J by 3 bases, with 3 bases of the junction left unmatched. CDR3: CASSLGQGAYGNTIYF. CDR3 nucleotide sequence: TGCGCCAGCAGCTTGGGACAGGGGGCATATGGAAACACCATATATTTT.

The chain uses TRBV9 and TRBJ2-3, with 8 bases aligning to TRBD2. Trimming cost V 1 base and J 3 bases; bases outside gene matches: 7. The CDR3 sequence is 16 residues long. From germline, CDR1 is SGDLS and CDR2 YYNGEE. CDR3 protein: CASSVSRGGATDTQYF. The DNA of the CDR3 is TGTGCCAGCAGCGTATCTCGGGGGGGGGCAACAGATACGCAGTATTTT.

This chain uses TRBV27 with TRBJ2-3; 14 bases match TRBD2. The V segment lost 10 bases and the J segment 1 base; nucleotides outside the gene matches: 4. CDR3 size: 15 residues. Germline CDR1 is MNHEY and CDR2 is SMNVEV (reference sequence). The CDR3 coding sequence is TGTGCCACCTGGGGACTAGCGGGGGGCACAGATACGCAGTATTTT. This sequence encodes CATWGLAGGTDTQYF.

The chain uses TRBV19 and TRBJ1-1; 9 bases fit TRBD1. Germline CDR1 is LNHDA and CDR2 is SQIVND (reference sequence). V lost 6 bases and J lost 1; bases outside the gene matches: 12. The CDR3 runs to 17 residues. CDR3 protein: CASSPAGTGWSNTEAFF. The DNA of the CDR3 is TGTGCCAGTAGCCCAGCCGGGACAGGGTGGTCGAACACTGAAGCTTTCTTT.

This rearrangement joins TRBV6-5 to TRBJ2-3; maybe TRBD2 (5 bases). Germline assignment: CDR1 MNHEY and CDR2 SVGAGI. The V end was cut by 0 bases, the J end by 0 bases, with 10 bases between. The CDR3 covers 16 residues. The CDR3 sequence: CASSYSLAPSTDTQYF. In DNA, the CDR3 is TGTGCCAGCAGTTACTCGTTAGCGCCTAGCACAGATACGCAGTATTTT.

The rearrangement joins TRBV5-1 to TRBJ1-2; TRBD1 matches 8 bases. V lost 1 base, J lost 10 bases, and 12 bases stayed unmatched. The length of the CDR3 is 15 residues. From germline, CDR1 is SGHRS and CDR2 YFSETQ. The CDR3 DNA follows: TGCGCCAGCAGCTTGATGGCAGGGGGCCTTAGACTCTACACCTTC. Amino acids: CASSLMAGGLRLYTF.

The rearrangement uses TRBV19 and TRBJ1-4; 8 bases agree with TRBD1. Germline V gene sequence: CDR1 LNHDA, CDR2 SQIVND (reference sequence). V lost 5 bases and J lost 0; bases outside the gene matches: 8. The CDR3 length is 17 residues. The CDR3, as DNA: TGTGCCAGTAGTCCCGGACAGGGAGTTGCAACTAATGAAAAACTGTTTTTT. Its translation is CASSPGQGVATNEKLFF.

V gene TRBV5-1 combines with J gene TRBJ2-5, with 8 bases matching TRBD1. The germline gives CDR1 SGHRS, CDR2 YFSETQ. The ends lost 4 bases at V and 5 bases at J; junction bases unmatched: 10. The CDR3 length is 15 residues. CDR3 nucleotide sequence: TGCGCCAGCAGCCAAGCAACCGACAGGGGCGAGACCCAGTACTTC. It codes for CASSQATDRGETQYF.

This clone appeared a single time. Written as DNA, the CDR3 is TGTGCCATCAGTCCGCAAGGCAGGAATTACGAGCAGTACTTC. It is translated as CAISPQGRNYEQYF. This chain connects TRBV10-3 to TRBJ2-7; D unclear. V was shortened by 5 bases and J by 4 bases, with 15 bases between the two germline ends. Germline V gives CDR1 ENHRY, CDR2 SYGVKD. This CDR3 is 14 amino acids long.

V is TRBV2 and J is TRBJ1-5; 8 bases line up with TRBD1. The CDR3 spans 15 residues. With V trimmed by 5 bases and J by 4 bases, 7 bases remained unmatched. Looked up from germline, CDR1 is SNHLY and CDR2 is FYNNEI. CDR3 sequence (DNA): TGTGCCAGCAGTCCCGGGACAGGACGAAATCAGCCCCAGCATTTT. Amino acids: CASSPGTGRNQPQHF. Full variable domain (rest looked up from reference TRBV2 and TRBJ1-5): EPEVTQTPSHQVTQMGQEVILRCVPISNHLYFYWYRQILGQKVEFLVSFYNNEISEKSEIFDDQFSVERPDGSNFTLKIRSTKLEDSAMYFCASSPGTGRNQPQHFGDGTRLSIL.

The chain combines TRBV14 with TRBJ1-1; possibly TRBD1 for D (5 bases). The germline V and J ends were trimmed by 0 bases and 10 bases, with 9 bases remaining between them. Germline CDR1 SGHDN, CDR2 FVKESK. This CDR3 has 12 amino acids. CDR3 amino acids: CASSQDRVGAFF. The CDR3, as DNA: TGTGCCAGCAGCCAAGACAGGGTTGGAGCTTTCTTT. Full variable domain (remainder filled in from reference TRBV14 and TRBJ1-1): EAGVTQFPSHSVIEKGQTVTLRCDPISGHDNLYWYRRVMGKEIKFLLHFVKESKQDESGMPNNRFLAERTGGTYSTLKVQPAELEDSGVYFCASSQDRVGAFFGQGTRLTVV.

The gene calls are TRBV2 and TRBJ2-7; 9 bases line up with TRBD1. The CDR3 has 14 amino acids. Per the germline V gene, CDR1 is SNHLY and CDR2 is FYNNEI. The V and J ends lost 5 bases and 6 bases, in that order; junction bases with no gene match: 8. The DNA of the CDR3 is TGTGCCAGCAGTCCACAGGGGGCGGATACCGAGCAGTACTTC. Amino acids: CASSPQGADTEQYF.

V is TRBV7-3 and J is TRBJ2-2; D ambiguous. CDR3 size: 14 residues. Germline CDR1 is SGHTA and CDR2 is FQGTGA. V shed 2 bases and J shed 4 bases, with 8 bases lying between them. DNA of the CDR3: TGTGCCAGCAGCTTAGGGCCCGGCACCGGGGAGCTGTTTTTT. Its protein is CASSLGPGTGELFF.

This chain joins TRBV6-1 and TRBJ1-5, with 7 bases matching TRBD1. The V segment lost 7 bases and the J segment 7 bases; nucleotides outside the gene matches: 7. Germline V gene data show CDR1 as MNHNS and CDR2 as SASEGT. The CDR3 length is 13 residues. The CDR3 protein is CASTVGGRQPQHF. CDR3 bases: TGTGCCAGCACTGTAGGGGGCAGACAGCCCCAGCATTTT.

V is TRBV19 and J is TRBJ1-2, with 9 bases identical to TRBD1. This CDR3 contains 14 residues. Trimming removed 6 bases from V and 3 bases from J; junction bases left unmatched: 5. Germline CDR1 is LNHDA and CDR2 is SQIVND (reference sequence). The CDR3 DNA sequence: TGTGCCAGTAGATCACAGGGGGCTGACTATGGCTACACCTTC. Translated, it gives CASRSQGADYGYTF.

The V and J genes are TRBV7-8 and TRBJ2-3; 7 nucleotides agree with TRBD2. CDR1 SGHVS and CDR2 FQNEAQ come from the germline V gene. J gave up 4 bases and V 5 bases, and 3 bases lay outside the gene matches. This CDR3 comprises 13 residues. The DNA for the CDR3 is TGTGCCAGCAGCAAGGGACTACCAGATACGCAGTATTTT. Its protein product is CASSKGLPDTQYF.

V is TRBV6-1 and J is TRBJ1-2, with 8 nucleotides matching TRBD1. The CDR3 spans 14 residues. The ends lost 9 bases at V and 8 bases at J; junction bases unmatched: 14. Germline CDR1 reads MNHNS; CDR2 reads SASEGT. In nucleotides, the CDR3 is TGTGCCAGTGACCCCCTTGACAGGGGCCGGGGCTACACCTTC. Its translation is CASDPLDRGRGYTF.